What follows describes a single T cell receptor beta chain. It has no known antigen specificity. No base quality values were provided; no much bigger clone lies one nucleotide off. The CDR3 runs 13 residues from the cysteine to the phenylalanine. Of all the DNA, just the CDR3 is kept, 39 bases in frame from base 1. The V end loses 6 bases and the J end loses 1 base, and a stretch of 9 bases separates them. For CDR1 and CDR2, the germline V gene (reference sequence) lists PRHDT and FYEKMQ. In the first month after transplant, blood samples were collected up to 4 times, and after that at least monthly when available. These data belong to a study of graft-versus-host responses after intestinal transplantation (dated by TCRdb to about 2021). About the investigation overall: The transplants that recipients received were multivisceral, liver-intestinal, or isolated intestinal. Anti-thymocyte globulin induction was given to all recipients, followed by maintenance tacrolimus and steroids for 2 to 4 years. Bulk TCR-beta CDR3 sequencing was used to track graft-versus-host and host-versus-graft alloreactive T cell clones in the graft, circulation and bone marrow after intestinal transplantation. Alloreactive clones were identified by sequencing pre-transplant mixed lymphocyte reaction products and comparing them with unstimulated pre-transplant donor and recipient T cells. A cohort of about 26 intestinal transplant recipients, including one retransplant, was enrolled, and 3 patients lacking pretransplant specimens were excluded. Donor T cell macrochimerism was defined as a peak of at least 4% donor T cells among recipient peripheral blood mononuclear cells. Samples from a few later patients were sequenced in-house on an Illumina MiSeq with MiXCR processing rather than by the commercial service. Study-wide conclusions, independent of this receptor: Conclusions were limited by the relatively low number and heterogeneity of intestinal transplant patients. High GvH to HvG T cell clonal ratios were observed in the allografts of patients with donor T cell macrochimerism. Early after transplant, peak levels of circulating GvH clones were found to be associated with declines in HvG clones. GvH clones were found in recipient bone marrow, and some of the GvH clones appeared earlier in ileal mucosa or blood, which is consistent with an intestinal mucosal origin.

Library generation was performed with the immunoSEQ multiplex PCR assay. For most patients, high-throughput TCR-beta CDR3 sequencing of genomic DNA was performed by Adaptive Biotechnologies. In the authors' own workflow: Adaptive's ImmunoSEQ software supplied the TCR sequencing data for 15 to 20 patients, while MiXCR and VDJtools were used to process three other patients. CDR3 nucleotide sequences shared between donor and recipient were removed because their origin could not be assigned. To count as alloreactive, a clone needed at least 2-fold expansion over unstimulated cells and a minimum CFSE-low frequency of 0.002% (template counts) or 0.001% (read counts). A clone was considered mappable if detected in the sequenced pre-transplant spleen, lymph node, or MLR CFSE-low populations of the donor or recipient. Cumulative frequency of alloreactive clones was calculated as a percentage of all sequences weighted by copy number. TCRdb took over this immuneACCESS table, retaining in-frame rearrangements with V and J assigned. Such tables are incomplete; in checked studies, under half of the missing clones stem from an unresolved V gene, and the remainder is unexplained. V and J calls and clone size come straight from that table; D and trimming were deduced from the DNA. Counted in this sample were 43,000 or so clones; about 95% of them appeared once. The ten largest clones capture about 1.4% of the sample.

Material: PBMCs, obtained 330 to 350 days after intestinal transplant. This chain is built from TRBV13 and TRBJ1-1; no D segment can be confidently identified. This sequence originates from a human patient who received an intestinal transplant, so some T cells may come from the graft donor. The DNA is as follows: TGTGCCAGCAGGTCCCCAGGGAACACTGAAGCTTTCTTT. Translated, it gives CASRSPGNTEAFF.